These 3 T cell receptor beta chains share one sample of origin, sequenced in a study of T cells in Graves' hyperthyroidism and ophthalmopathy. The source material, RNA transcripts, was used to amplify TCR beta CDR3 regions. The HTBI set primed first-round TCR CDR3 RT-PCR. TCRdb reprocessed the multiplex PCR reads via MiXCR and lists one record per CDR3 protein. Among about 640,000 distinct CDR3 sequences listed, roughly 20% were seen once. The specimen was blood. The receptor set was obtained from a man aged 30 to 45 with Graves' ophthalmopathy.

At least ten counts were recorded for this clonotype. The chain's CDR3 is CASSRIAGLSYEQYF. The CDR3 DNA reads TGCGCCAGCAGCCGAATCGCGGGACTTTCCTACGAGCAGTACTTC. The chain employs TRBV5-1 and TRBJ2-7; TRBD2 might be the D (6 bases). The CDR3 covers 15 residues. The V gene's germline CDR1 is SGHRS and CDR2 YFSETQ. V was trimmed by 4 bases and J by 1 base, leaving 15 bases between them.

This clonotype was counted a few times. The gene calls are TRBV28 and TRBJ1-5; TRBD1 agrees at 9 bases. After removal of 4 bases from V and 6 bases from J, the junction contained 4 bases not matched to a gene. CDR1 is MDHEN and CDR2 is SYDVKM in the germline V gene. The CDR3 is 14 amino acids. The DNA for the CDR3 is TGTGCCAGCAGTTCACAGGGGGCGCGTCAGCCCCAGCATTTT. Translation: CASSSQGARQPQHF. Full variable domain (missing parts from reference TRBV28 and TRBJ1-5): DVKVTQSSRYLVKRTGEKVFLECVQDMDHENMFWYRQDPGLGLRLIYFSYDVKMKEKGDIPEGYSVSREKKERFSLILESASTNQTSMYLCASSSQGARQPQHFGDGTRLSIL.

This clonotype was detected ten times or more. The chain links TRBV18 to TRBJ2-5; perhaps TRBD2 as D (6 bases). Germline CDR1 and CDR2: KGHSH and LQKENI. V dropped 0 bases and J dropped 5 bases, with 13 bases sitting between them. This CDR3 has 15 residues. The CDR3 region is CASSPPNVGGETQYF. Here the CDR3 DNA reads TGTGCCAGCTCACCACCTAACGTTGGGGGGGAGACCCAGTACTTC. The whole variable domain, filled in from reference TRBV18 and TRBJ2-5, reads NAGVMQNPRHLVRRRGQEARLRCSPMKGHSHVYWYRQLPEEGLKFMVYLQKENIIDESGMPKERFSAEFPKEGPSILRIQQVVRGDSAAYFCASSPPNVGGETQYFGPGTRLLVL.